The clone carrying this T cell receptor beta chain is classed as medium-sized. The data belong to a study of tumor-infiltrating lymphocytes in oesophageal squamous cell carcinoma. TCRdb called the PCR reads again in MiXCR, with one record for every CDR3 protein. The repertoire holds fewer than 20,000 distinct CDR3 sequences, with approximately 39% as singletons. This CDR3 spans 15 amino acids. Trimming removed 0 bases at V and 0 bases at J, with 10 bases between. Germline CDR1 SGHKS, CDR2 YYEKEE (reference sequence). The V and J genes are TRBV5-5 and TRBJ2-7; unclear D gene. Sequenced sample: normal esophageal tissue next to the tumor. The sequence derives from a female donor with esophageal squamous cell carcinoma. CDR3 sequence: CASSLAYSPSYEQYF. CDR3 nucleotide sequence: TGTGCCAGCAGCTTGGCCTACTCCCCCTCCTACGAGCAGTACTTC.